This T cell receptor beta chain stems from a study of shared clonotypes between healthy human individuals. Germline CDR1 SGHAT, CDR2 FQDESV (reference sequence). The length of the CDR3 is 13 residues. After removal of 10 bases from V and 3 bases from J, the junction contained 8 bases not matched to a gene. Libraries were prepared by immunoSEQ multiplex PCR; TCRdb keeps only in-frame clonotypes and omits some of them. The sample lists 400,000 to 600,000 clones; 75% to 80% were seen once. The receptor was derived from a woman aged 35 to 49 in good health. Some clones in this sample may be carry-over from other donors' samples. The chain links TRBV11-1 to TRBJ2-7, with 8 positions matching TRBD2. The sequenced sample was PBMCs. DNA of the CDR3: TGTGCCACCACCCGGGGGGGCCGCTACGAGCAGTACTTC. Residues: CATTRGGRYEQYF.